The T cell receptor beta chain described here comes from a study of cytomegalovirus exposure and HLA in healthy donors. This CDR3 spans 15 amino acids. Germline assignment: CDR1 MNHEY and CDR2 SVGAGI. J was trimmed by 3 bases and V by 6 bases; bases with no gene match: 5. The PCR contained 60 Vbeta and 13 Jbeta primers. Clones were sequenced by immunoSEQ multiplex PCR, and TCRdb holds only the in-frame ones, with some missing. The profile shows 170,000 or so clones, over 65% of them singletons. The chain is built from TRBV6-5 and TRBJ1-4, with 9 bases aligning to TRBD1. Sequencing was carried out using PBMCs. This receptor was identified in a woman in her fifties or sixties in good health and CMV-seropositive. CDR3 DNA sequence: TGTGCCAGCAGCCTCCGGGACAGGGCTAATGAAAAACTGTTTTTT. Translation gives CASSLRDRANEKLFF.